These 22 T cell receptor beta chains originate from one sample sequenced in a study of T cell responses to AZD1222 COVID-19 vaccine. Clones were read by immunoSEQ multiplex PCR, and TCRdb kept only the in-frame ones, dropping some. The sample consists of roughly 120,000 clones, around 84% of them appearing once. The sequenced sample was peripheral blood, obtained 28 days after the second AZD1222 dose. The origin of the receptors is an adult who received the AZD1222 COVID-19 vaccine.

V and J are TRBV7-2 and TRBJ2-2; 10 bases are shared with TRBD2. Germline V lookup: CDR1 SGHTA, CDR2 FQGNSA. The CDR3 length is 15 residues. After removal of 2 bases from V and 3 bases from J, the junction contained 0 bases not matched to a gene. The CDR3 nucleotides are TGTGCCAGCAGCTTAAGCGGGAGGGACACCGGGGAGCTGTTTTTT. Its protein is CASSLSGRDTGELFF.

V gene TRBV30 combines with J gene TRBJ2-5; tentatively, D is TRBD1 (5 bases). Per the germline V gene, CDR1 is GTSNPN and CDR2 is SVGIG (reference sequence). V lost 2 bases, J lost 5 bases, and 30 bases lay in between. The CDR3 consists of 19 residues. CDR3 in amino acids: CAWSYVWTQARNIRETQYF. Here the CDR3 DNA reads TGTGCCTGGAGTTACGTCTGGACACAGGCCCGCAATATTCGGGAGACCCAGTACTTC.

The rearrangement links TRBV27 to TRBJ1-1; TRBD1 aligns across 12 bases. The CDR3 is 15 amino acids. V lost 4 bases and J lost 5; bases outside the gene matches: 5. In germline, CDR1 is MNHEY, CDR2 SMNVEV (reference sequence). The CDR3 coding sequence is TGTGCCAGCAGTTCGGGACAGGGGGCGTTAACTGAAGCTTTCTTT. Translation gives CASSSGQGALTEAFF.

The chain is built from TRBV27 and TRBJ2-5, with a weak D call TRBD2 (6 bases). The CDR3 has 15 amino acids. CDR1 MNHEY and CDR2 SMNVEV come from the germline V gene (reference sequence). V lost 4 bases to trimming and J lost 4 bases, with 16 bases between them. The chain's CDR3 is CASSSTSLLGETQYF. The CDR3 nucleotides read TGTGCCAGCAGTTCTACTAGCTTGTTAGGAGAGACCCAGTACTTC.

CDR3 coding DNA: TGTGCCAGCAGTGACCCAGGGACAAGTAATGAGCAGTTCTTC. Translating gives CASSDPGTSNEQFF. This chain uses TRBV2 with TRBJ2-1; maybe TRBD1 (6 bases). From germline, CDR1 is SNHLY and CDR2 FYNNEI. V was clipped by 3 bases and J by 7 bases, with 13 bases between them. The CDR3 totals 14 residues.

The V gene is TRBV2, the J gene TRBJ1-2, with 11 bases identical to TRBD1. The CDR3 has 14 residues. J lost 8 bases, V lost 6 bases, and 8 bases had no gene match. Looked up from germline, CDR1 is SNHLY and CDR2 is FYNNEI. DNA of the CDR3: TGTGCCAGCAGGAATGGGACAGGGGGAATAGGCTACACCTTC. The encoded protein is CASRNGTGGIGYTF. The full variable domain, in which reference TRBV2 and TRBJ1-2 provide the parts outside the CDR3, is EPEVTQTPSHQVTQMGQEVILRCVPISNHLYFYWYRQILGQKVEFLVSFYNNEISEKSEIFDDQFSVERPDGSNFTLKIRSTKLEDSAMYFCASRNGTGGIGYTFGSGTRLTVV.

The V and J genes are TRBV28 and TRBJ2-7; 11 bases match TRBD1. With 4 bases clipped from V and 6 bases from J, the junction kept 5 bases outside the gene matches. From germline, CDR1 is MDHEN and CDR2 SYDVKM. The CDR3 length is 14 residues. CDR3 in amino acids: CASSSGQGAGEQYF. CDR3 DNA sequence: TGTGCCAGCAGTTCCGGACAGGGGGCGGGCGAGCAGTACTTC.

The chain couples TRBV7-2 to TRBJ2-7; 11 nucleotides match TRBD1. CDR1 and CDR2 (germline): SGHTA, FQGNSA. CDR3 length: 14 residues. V was clipped by 3 bases and J by 6 bases; unmatched bases: 4. The CDR3 protein is CASSLDRGRREQYF. Here the CDR3 DNA reads TGTGCCAGCAGCTTGGACAGGGGGCGCCGCGAGCAGTACTTC.

The rearrangement uses TRBV5-4 and TRBJ1-2, with D possibly matching TRBD1 (6 bases). CDR1 is SGHNT and CDR2 is YYREEE in the germline V gene (reference sequence). V lost 9 bases, J lost 4 bases, and 16 bases lay in between. The CDR3 is 13 residues long. The CDR3 coding sequence is TGTGCCACCTCCTTGGGGGGGGCCTATGGCTACACCTTC. As protein: CATSLGGAYGYTF.

This clone has more than one count but fewer than ten. This sequence joins TRBV7-9 and TRBJ2-7, with unresolved D. V was clipped by 0 bases and J by 3 bases, with 9 bases between them. The CDR3 covers 14 residues. From germline, CDR1 is SEHNR and CDR2 FQNEAQ (reference sequence). CDR3: CASSLAGNDYEQYF. The CDR3 DNA sequence: TGTGCCAGCAGCTTAGCGGGGAACGACTACGAGCAGTACTTC.

The rearrangement uses TRBV28 and TRBJ1-4; TRBD1 aligns across 7 bases. Losses at the gene ends were 6 bases for V and 8 bases for J; bases not matched to a gene: 12. The CDR3 extends over 15 amino acids. Germline CDR1 and CDR2: MDHEN and SYDVKM. CDR3 loop: CASSYDRVGGEKLFF. The CDR3 DNA reads TGTGCCAGCAGCTACGACAGGGTGGGAGGGGAAAAACTGTTTTTT.

The chain uses TRBV14 and TRBJ2-3; TRBD2 is a possible D gene (5 bases). Germline CDR1 reads SGHDN; CDR2 reads FVKESK. CDR3 length: 15 amino acids. V lost 4 bases and J 7 bases, leaving 18 bases between the germline ends. In nucleotides, the CDR3 is TGTGCCAGCAGCCTTGGAACTTACACGGACTATACGCAGTATTTT. This encodes CASSLGTYTDYTQYF.

The chain is built from TRBV2 and TRBJ1-2; D possibly corresponds to TRBD1 (6 bases). The germline V and J ends were trimmed by 4 bases and 4 bases, with 13 bases remaining between them. Per germline, CDR1 SNHLY and CDR2 FYNNEI. The CDR3 runs to 14 residues. The CDR3 sequence is CASSGGRGPYGYTF. For the CDR3, the DNA is TGTGCCAGCAGTGGAGGCAGGGGCCCCTATGGCTACACCTTC.

The rearrangement joins TRBV3-1 (or the pseudogene TRBV3-2) to TRBJ2-7; 16 bases are shared with TRBD2. With V trimmed by 2 bases and J by 12 bases, 10 bases remained unmatched. This CDR3 region has 16 residues. Per the germline V gene, CDR1 is LGHDT and CDR2 is YNNKEL (reference sequence). For the CDR3, the DNA is TGTGCCAGCAGCCAACAACCGGGACTAGCGGGAGGGGGTTGGTACTTC. Translating it yields CASSQQPGLAGGGWYF.

The chain employs TRBV10-3 and TRBJ1-2; D gene unclear. This CDR3 spans 12 amino acids. Between the trimmed V and J ends, which lost 10 bases and 4 bases, there was a span of 13 bases. In germline, CDR1 is ENHRY, CDR2 SYGVKD. CDR3 sequence (DNA): TGTGCCACCGCGCCGGGCAGCTATGGCTACACCTTC. Protein sequence: CATAPGSYGYTF.

The V and J genes are TRBV28 and TRBJ1-1; possible D gene TRBD1, 5 bases. Per germline, CDR1 MDHEN and CDR2 SYDVKM. The CDR3 has 12 amino acids. Trimming took off 11 bases at V and 6 bases at J, with 16 bases between the two ends. CDR3 bases: TGTGCCCACACACGTCCGGGGGCTGAAGCTTTCTTT. This gives the protein CAHTRPGAEAFF.

This chain uses TRBV19 with TRBJ1-4, with 10 bases fitting TRBD1. The CDR3 loop spans 14 amino acids. V gave up 7 bases and J gave up 8 bases; unmatched junction bases: 7. Germline V gene lookup returns CDR1 LNHDA and CDR2 SQIVND (reference sequence). DNA of the CDR3: TGTGCCAGTACGAGGGACAGGGGAAACGAAAAACTGTTTTTT. Its protein is CASTRDRGNEKLFF.

The chain uses TRBV7-2 and TRBJ2-2; D not certain. There are 11 residues in the CDR3. Germline assignment: CDR1 SGHTA and CDR2 FQGNSA. Trimming shortened V by 5 bases and J by 5 bases, and 3 bases separated the two germline ends. CDR3 sequence (DNA): TGTGCCAGCAGCAAAACCGGGGAGCTGTTTTTT. This sequence encodes CASSKTGELFF.

This clone was counted only a few times. This rearrangement joins TRBV30 to TRBJ1-3, with D hard to call. CDR1 is GTSNPN and CDR2 is SVGIG in the germline V gene (reference sequence). V was pared by 5 bases and J by 0 bases, with 11 bases between. The CDR3 sequence is 14 residues long. CDR3 bases: TGTGCCTGGCAAAAGCAAAACTCTGGAAACACCATATATTTT. Amino acid sequence: CAWQKQNSGNTIYF.

The CDR3: CASSQVQSVDEQFF. CDR3 in DNA: TGTGCCAGCAGCCAAGTCCAAAGCGTGGATGAGCAGTTCTTC. V gene TRBV4-2 combines with J gene TRBJ2-1; D is unresolved. The V end lost 1 base, the J end lost 8 bases, and 12 bases lay between the germline ends. Germline V gene sequence: CDR1 LGHNA, CDR2 YNFKEQ. CDR3 length: 14 amino acids.

This clone was counted a few times. The chain has TRBV19 and TRBJ1-5; D uncertain. Germline lookup yields CDR1 LNHDA and CDR2 SQIVND (reference sequence). CDR3 size: 13 residues. With 5 bases removed from V and 7 bases from J, the gap between germline ends came to 12 bases. The CDR3 DNA is TGTGCCAGTAGTTCCGGACCCACCCAGCCCCAGCATTTT. As protein: CASSSGPTQPQHF.

Note on this clone: Additional DNA sequences in this sample encode the identical CDR3. This chain uses TRBV9 with TRBJ1-2; D uncertain. The CDR3 runs to 12 residues. Looked up from germline, CDR1 is SGDLS and CDR2 is YYNGEE. The V end was cut by 0 bases, the J end by 5 bases, with 5 bases between. CDR3 nucleotide sequence: TGTGCCAGCAGCGTAGGACATTATGGCTACACCTTC. This sequence encodes CASSVGHYGYTF.